This TCR beta chain stems from a study of blood T cell repertoires in COVID-19. V dropped 5 bases and J dropped 2; count of bases not matched to a gene: 5. Germline values: CDR1 LGHDT, CDR2 YNNKEL (reference sequence). This CDR3 is 16 amino acids long. Method: immunoSEQ multiplex PCR; TCRdb's copy keeps in-frame clones and lacks some. The table includes a few hundred thousand clones, roughly 88% detected once. This clone was recorded at least ten times. The chain couples TRBV3-1 (or the pseudogene TRBV3-2) to TRBJ2-6; 8 positions match TRBD1. The clonotype was recovered from a woman younger than 45 with acute or convalescent COVID-19. The specimen was peripheral blood. The DNA of the CDR3 is TGTGCCAGCAGCACGCAGACAGGGGCTGGGGCCAACGTCCTGACTTTC. Amino acid sequence: CASSTQTGAGANVLTF.